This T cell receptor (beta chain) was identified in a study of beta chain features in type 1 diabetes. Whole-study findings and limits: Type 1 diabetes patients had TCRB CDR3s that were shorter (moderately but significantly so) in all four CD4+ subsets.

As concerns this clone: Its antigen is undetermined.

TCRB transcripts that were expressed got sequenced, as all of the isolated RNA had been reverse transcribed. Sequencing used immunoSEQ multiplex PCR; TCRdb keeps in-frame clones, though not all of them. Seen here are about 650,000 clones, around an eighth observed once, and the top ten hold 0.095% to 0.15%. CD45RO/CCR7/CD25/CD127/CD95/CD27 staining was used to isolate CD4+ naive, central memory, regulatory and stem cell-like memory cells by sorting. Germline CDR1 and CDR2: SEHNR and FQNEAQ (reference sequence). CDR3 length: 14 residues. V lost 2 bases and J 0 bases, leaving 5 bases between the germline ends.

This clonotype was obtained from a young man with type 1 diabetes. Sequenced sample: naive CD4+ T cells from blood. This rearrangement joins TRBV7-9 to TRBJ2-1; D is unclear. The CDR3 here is CASSLLSSYNEQFF. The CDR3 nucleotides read TGTGCCAGCAGCTTACTGAGCTCCTACAATGAGCAGTTCTTC.